The 2 T cell receptor beta chains below come from one sample, sequenced in a study of technical replicates of blood from several donors. The protocol was immunoSEQ multiplex PCR, while the TCRdb copy is restricted to in-frame clones and leaves out a portion. Among roughly 87,000 clones listed, 91% were seen once. Material for sequencing was T cells isolated from PBMCs. Every receptor here comes from a human donor in good health.

The V and J genes are TRBV28 and TRBJ1-2, with 8 bases matching TRBD1. Trimming took 1 base from V and 4 from J; bases not matched to a gene: 5. Germline CDR1 and CDR2: MDHEN and SYDVKM. The CDR3 spans 15 residues. CDR3 DNA sequence: TGTGCCAGCAGTTTATCCACCGGACAGGGCTATGGCTACACCTTC. It is translated as CASSLSTGQGYGYTF.

The rearrangement joins TRBV13 to TRBJ1-2; D may be TRBD1 (5 bases). Trimming stripped 0 bases from V and 4 bases from J, with 18 bases between. CDR3 length: 17 residues. From germline, CDR1 is PRHDT and CDR2 FYEKMQ (reference sequence). The DNA of the CDR3 is TGTGCCAGCAGCTTAGGCCGAAAGACAGTAAAGGGCTATGGCTACACCTTC. Its protein is CASSLGRKTVKGYGYTF. The variable domain in full, with the rest retrieved from reference TRBV13 and TRBJ1-2, is AAGVIQSPRHLIKEKRETATLKCYPIPRHDTVYWYQQGPGQDPQFLISFYEKMQSDKGSIPDRFSAQQFSDYHSELNMSSLELGDSALYFCASSLGRKTVKGYGYTFGSGTRLTVV.